The 20 T cell receptor beta chains below were found in one sample sequenced in a study of shared clonotypes between healthy human individuals. TCRdb keeps only in-frame clones here, not all; method: immunoSEQ multiplex PCR. The sample lists 650,000 to 700,000 clones; about 90% were seen once. What was sequenced was memory CD8+ T cells from PBMCs. Regarding subset: CD45RO+ cells pooled with CCR7-negative TemRA cells. Source of these receptors: a young man in good health. Some clones in this sample may be carry-over from other donors' samples.

J is TRBJ1-3 and V is TRBV5-4; weak D call: TRBD1 (6 bases). The CDR3 is 16 amino acids. Germline V gene lookup returns CDR1 SGHNT and CDR2 YYREEE (reference sequence). V shed 5 bases and J shed 2 bases, with 17 bases lying between them. Here the CDR3 reads CASSSPEGGAGNTIYF. The CDR3 region has the DNA TGTGCCAGCAGTTCCCCGGAGGGGGGGGCTGGAAACACCATATATTTT. Based on the CDR3 plus reference TRBV5-4 and TRBJ1-3, the full variable domain is ETGVTQSPTHLIKTRGQQVTLRCSSQSGHNTVSWYQQALGQGPQFIFQYYREEENGRGNFPPRFSGLQFPNYSSELNVNALELDDSALYLCASSSPEGGAGNTIYFGEGSWLTVV.

The chain recombines TRBV19 with TRBJ2-1; D unresolved. Germline V gives CDR1 LNHDA, CDR2 SQIVND (reference sequence). Trimming removed 4 bases from V and 0 bases from J, with 13 bases in between. The CDR3 consists of 16 residues. CDR3 region: CASSSVWLGSYNEQFF. CDR3 DNA: TGTGCCAGTAGTAGTGTTTGGCTAGGCTCCTACAATGAGCAGTTCTTC.

V and J are TRBV27 and TRBJ1-2; weak D call: TRBD1 (6 bases). Between the trimmed V and J ends, which lost 6 bases and 4 bases, there was a span of 15 bases. The CDR3 is 14 amino acids. Per the germline V gene, CDR1 is MNHEY and CDR2 is SMNVEV (reference sequence). As DNA, the CDR3 is TGTGCCAGCAGCCTGATCGGGGGCCGCTATGGCTACACCTTC. As protein: CASSLIGGRYGYTF.

This clone was recorded a few times. The gene calls are TRBV28 and TRBJ1-5; D perhaps matches TRBD1 (5 bases). Germline CDR1 reads MDHEN; CDR2 reads SYDVKM. Deletions cut 3 bases from V and 5 bases from J, with 11 bases between. The CDR3 length is 14 residues. CDR3 loop: CASSFGGFDQPQHF. CDR3 nucleotides: TGTGCCAGCAGTTTTGGGGGTTTCGATCAGCCCCAGCATTTT.

The CDR3 reads CASSLSPFHEQFF. For the CDR3, the DNA is TGTGCCAGCAGTTTATCCCCTTTCCATGAGCAGTTCTTC. The V call is TRBV27, the J call TRBJ2-1; D is unclear. Germline V gene data show CDR1 as MNHEY and CDR2 as SMNVEV (reference sequence). The CDR3 sequence is 13 residues long. The V end lost 0 bases, the J end lost 8 bases, and 8 bases lay between the germline ends.

The chain carries TRBV7-6 and TRBJ2-7, with TRBD1 matching over 9 bases. J lost 2 bases, V lost 1 base, and 3 bases had no gene match. CDR1 and CDR2 from the germline V gene are SGHVS and FNYEAQ. This CDR3 region has 15 residues. The CDR3 sequence: CASSLVRDRAYEQYF. Written as DNA, the CDR3 is TGTGCCAGCAGCTTAGTCCGGGACAGGGCCTACGAGCAGTACTTC. The whole variable domain, filled in from reference TRBV7-6 and TRBJ2-7, reads GAGVSQSPRYKVTKRGQDVALRCDPISGHVSLYWYRQALGQGPEFLTYFNYEAQQDKSGLPNDRFSAERPEGSISTLTIQRTEQRDSAMYRCASSLVRDRAYEQYFGPGTRLTVT.

In the case of this clone: The sample contains more than one DNA sequence encoding this CDR3. This sequence joins TRBV9 and TRBJ1-2; the D gene is possibly TRBD1 (6 bases). V was trimmed by 0 bases and J by 2 bases, leaving 11 bases between them. The CDR3 contains 15 residues. Germline assignment: CDR1 SGDLS and CDR2 YYNGEE. The CDR3 region is CASSVGGQGNYGYTF. The CDR3 bases are TGTGCCAGCAGCGTAGGGGGGCAAGGGAACTATGGCTACACCTTC.

As DNA, the CDR3 is TGTGCCAGCAGCTCCCGTTTAGCGGGAAGCACAGATACGCAGTATTTT. Translation: CASSSRLAGSTDTQYF. The gene calls are TRBV7-9 and TRBJ2-3, with 8 bases fitting TRBD2. CDR1 and CDR2 from the germline V gene are SEHNR and FQNEAQ (reference sequence). This CDR3 contains 16 residues. The V gene end was trimmed by 4 bases and the J gene end by 0 bases; junction bases not matched to a gene: 6.

The rearrangement links TRBV27 to TRBJ2-2; TRBD2 might be the D (6 bases). Germline-derived CDR1 and CDR2 are MNHEY and SMNVEV (reference sequence). Trimming cost V 5 bases and J 4 bases, with 14 bases left between them. The CDR3 runs 15 residues. CDR3 sequence: CASSLLATGTGELFF. DNA of the CDR3: TGTGCCAGCAGTCTCCTAGCGACCGGCACCGGGGAGCTGTTTTTT.

V and J are TRBV19 and TRBJ2-3; a weak D match, TRBD1 (7 bases). With 5 bases removed from V and 2 bases from J, the gap between germline ends came to 14 bases. CDR1 LNHDA and CDR2 SQIVND come from the germline V gene (reference sequence). The CDR3 loop spans 15 amino acids. CDR3 in DNA: TGTGCCAGTAGTCCCTACAGGGGACTCACAGATACGCAGTATTTT. Amino acids: CASSPYRGLTDTQYF.

V gene TRBV6-5 combines with J gene TRBJ1-1, with 7 bases aligning to TRBD1. CDR1 is MNHEY and CDR2 is SVGAGI in the germline V gene. Losses at the gene ends were 0 bases for V and 4 bases for J; bases not matched to a gene: 5. This CDR3 region has 15 residues. CDR3: CASSYSTPGGTEAFF. The CDR3 bases are TGTGCCAGCAGTTACTCGACCCCAGGGGGCACTGAAGCTTTCTTT.

This clone was seen only once. The chain recombines TRBV27 with TRBJ2-7; unclear D gene. The CDR3 extends over 16 amino acids. Trimming removed 5 bases at V and 0 bases at J, with 17 bases between. Germline loops: CDR1 MNHEY, CDR2 SMNVEV (reference sequence). CDR3 sequence reads: CASSPSVGPDSYEQYF. The CDR3 nucleotides are TGTGCCAGCAGTCCGTCCGTCGGGCCGGACTCCTACGAGCAGTACTTC.

This sequence joins TRBV23-1 and TRBJ1-5; a weak D match, TRBD1 (6 bases). TRBV23-1 qualifies as an ORF whose function is uncertain. V was trimmed by 2 bases and J by 6 bases, leaving 14 bases between them. This CDR3 comprises 15 residues. The CDR3 DNA reads TGCGCCAGCAGTCAAGGTCACAGGGCGAGTCAGCCCCAGCATTTT. Protein: CASSQGHRASQPQHF.

This clone was counted a single time. V and J are TRBV7-9 and TRBJ2-5, with D uncertain. Germline V gene sequence: CDR1 SEHNR, CDR2 FQNEAQ (reference sequence). The length of the CDR3 is 14 residues. Trimming took 1 base from V and 0 from J, leaving 6 bases between them. The CDR3 spells CASSLVIYQETQYF. In DNA, the CDR3 is TGTGCCAGCAGCTTAGTAATCTACCAAGAGACCCAGTACTTC.

This chain joins TRBV19 and TRBJ1-2, with 7 bases fitting TRBD1. CDR1 and CDR2 from the germline V gene are LNHDA and SQIVND (reference sequence). Germline trimming cut 1 base from V and 2 bases from J; bases unmatched to any gene: 4. The CDR3 is 15 residues long. The CDR3: CASSIGGQNNYGYTF. CDR3 coding DNA: TGTGCCAGTAGTATAGGGGGACAGAACAACTATGGCTACACCTTC.

This chain uses TRBV10-2 with TRBJ1-2, with D uncertain. V shed 3 bases and J shed 0 bases, with 8 bases lying between them. Per the germline V gene, CDR1 is WSHSY and CDR2 is SAAADI. The CDR3 totals 14 residues. The CDR3 nucleotides read TGCGCCAGCAGTGAAATACGGACTAACTATGGCTACACCTTC. The encoded protein is CASSEIRTNYGYTF.

The chain combines TRBV27 with TRBJ1-2; D is possibly TRBD1 (5 bases). The CDR3 is 14 amino acids. The V gene lost 2 bases and the J gene lost 4 bases, with 11 bases spanning the gap. CDR1 and CDR2 from the germline V gene are MNHEY and SMNVEV (reference sequence). The CDR3, as DNA: TGTGCCAGCAGTTTACTTAAGGGGAGCTATGGCTACACCTTC. Translation: CASSLLKGSYGYTF.

The chain recombines TRBV7-9 with TRBJ2-1; D unresolved. Germline V CDR1 and CDR2: SEHNR, FQNEAQ (reference sequence). The CDR3 spans 12 residues. Trimming cost V 3 bases and J 10 bases, with 10 bases left between them. Here the CDR3 DNA reads TGTGCCAGCAGCTTTGATATTGGGGAGCAGTTCTTC. The encoded protein is CASSFDIGEQFF.

V usage is TRBV15 and J usage is TRBJ2-5; D tentatively reads TRBD1 or TRBD2 (6 bases each). CDR1 and CDR2 from the germline V gene are LNHNV and YYDKDF (reference sequence). V was trimmed by 7 bases and J by 4 bases, leaving 16 bases between them. This CDR3 is 14 amino acids long. This CDR3 is CATTPRPGAETQYF. CDR3 bases: TGTGCCACCACGCCCCGCCCGGGGGCAGAGACCCAGTACTTC.

The chain carries TRBV28 and TRBJ1-2; D unresolved. The CDR3 runs 13 residues. The V end lost 3 bases, the J end lost 5 bases, and 10 bases lay between the germline ends. CDR1 and CDR2 (germline): MDHEN, SYDVKM. The CDR3: CASSFRREYGYTF. The CDR3 nucleotides read TGTGCCAGCAGTTTTAGGAGGGAATATGGCTACACCTTC.